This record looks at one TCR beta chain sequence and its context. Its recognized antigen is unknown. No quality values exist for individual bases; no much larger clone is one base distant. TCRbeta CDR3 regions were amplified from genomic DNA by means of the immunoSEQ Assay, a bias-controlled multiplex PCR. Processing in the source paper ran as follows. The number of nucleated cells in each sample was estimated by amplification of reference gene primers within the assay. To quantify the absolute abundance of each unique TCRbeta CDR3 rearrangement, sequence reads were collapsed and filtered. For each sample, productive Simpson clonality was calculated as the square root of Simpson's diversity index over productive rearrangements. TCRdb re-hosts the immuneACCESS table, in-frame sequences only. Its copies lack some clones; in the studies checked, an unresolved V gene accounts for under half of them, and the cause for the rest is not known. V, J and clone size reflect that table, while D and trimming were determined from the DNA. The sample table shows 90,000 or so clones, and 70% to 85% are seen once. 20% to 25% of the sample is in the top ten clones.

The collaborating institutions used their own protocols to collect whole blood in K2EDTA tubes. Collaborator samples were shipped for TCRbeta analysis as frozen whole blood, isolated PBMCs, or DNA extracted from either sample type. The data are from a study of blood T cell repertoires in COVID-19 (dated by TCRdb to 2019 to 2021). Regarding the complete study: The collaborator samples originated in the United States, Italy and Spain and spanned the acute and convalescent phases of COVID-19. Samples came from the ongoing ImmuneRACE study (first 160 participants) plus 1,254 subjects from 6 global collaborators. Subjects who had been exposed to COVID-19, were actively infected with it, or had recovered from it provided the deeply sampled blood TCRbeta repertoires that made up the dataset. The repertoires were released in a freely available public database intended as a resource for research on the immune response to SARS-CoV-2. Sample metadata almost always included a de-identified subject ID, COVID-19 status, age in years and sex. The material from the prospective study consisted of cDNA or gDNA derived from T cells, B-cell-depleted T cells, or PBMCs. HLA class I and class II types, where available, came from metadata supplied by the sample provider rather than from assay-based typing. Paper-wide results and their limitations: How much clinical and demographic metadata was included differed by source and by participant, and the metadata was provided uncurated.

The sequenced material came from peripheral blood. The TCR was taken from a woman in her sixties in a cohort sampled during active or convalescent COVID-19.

The CDR3 region reads CASSDRGLETQYF. The DNA reads as follows: TGTGCCAGCAGTGACAGGGGGCTTGAGACCCAGTACTTC. The rearrangement joined TRBV6-2 or TRBV6-3 to TRBJ2-5; TRBD1 aligns with 10 central bases. CDR1 and CDR2 were assigned from the germline V gene as MNHEY and SVGEGT. The CDR3 goes from the cysteine to the phenylalanine over 13 residues. Kept here is only the CDR3 DNA, which spans 39 bases and is read in frame from base 1. Germline trimming amounts to 5 bases on V and 5 bases on J, with 2 as the count of junction bases outside the gene matches.